Below are 2 T cell receptor beta chains sequenced from a single sample in a study of blood T cell repertoires in COVID-19. Produced via immunoSEQ multiplex PCR; TCRdb's table is partial and in-frame only. Of some 51,000 clones detected, around nine tenths appear once; the ten largest clones hold approximately 6.2%. The material sequenced was peripheral blood. These receptors were collected from a man aged 35-49 years with acute or convalescent COVID-19.

CDR3 sequence (DNA): TGTGCCAGTAGTACCGGGACAGGGGGGAATCAGCCCCAGCATTTT. Protein: CASSTGTGGNQPQHF. The rearrangement uses TRBV19 and TRBJ1-5; 11 nucleotides line up with TRBD1. V was pared by 4 bases and J by 4 bases, with 3 bases of the junction left unmatched. In germline, CDR1 is LNHDA, CDR2 SQIVND (reference sequence). The CDR3 is made up of 15 amino acids.

The chain joins TRBV18 to TRBJ1-5, with D tentatively TRBD1 (5 bases). Germline CDR1 KGHSH, CDR2 LQKENI. The V end was cut by 3 bases, the J end by 4 bases, with 7 bases between. The CDR3 extends over 13 amino acids. CDR3 loop: CASSPDRNQPQHF. CDR3 in DNA: TGTGCCAGCTCACCCGACAGAAATCAGCCCCAGCATTTT.